This record looks at one TCR beta chain sequence and its context. The same CDR3 is also encoded by other DNA sequences in this sample. Seattle patient enrollment occurred during active infection, with longitudinal follow-up thereafter. These data originate in a study of blood T cell repertoires in COVID-19. Study in general: There were acute and convalescent COVID-19 samples, and they came from the United States, Italy and Spain. PBMCs, B-cell-depleted T cells, or T cells provided the cDNA or gDNA that made up the material.

Germline V gene lookup returns CDR1 SGHNT and CDR2 YYREEE (reference sequence). CDR3 size: 14 residues. Germline trimming cut 3 bases from V and 2 bases from J; bases unmatched to any gene: 3. Original processing notes: How many nucleated cells were present was estimated from reference gene primer amplification. The data were produced by immunoSEQ multiplex PCR, yet TCRdb's version contains in-frame clones alone and is incomplete. Clone size and V and J calls were adopted from that table, with D and trimming inferred from the DNA. This table holds about 240,000 clones, around 90% found once. This clonotype originated in a man aged 25-40 years with COVID-19, enrolled during active disease. Input material: peripheral blood. The chain joins TRBV5-4 to TRBJ1-2; 8 positions agree with TRBD1. The chain's CDR3 is CASSSGQGNYGYTF. DNA for the CDR3: TGTGCCAGCAGCTCCGGACAGGGCAACTATGGCTACACCTTC.